Presented here are 9 T cell receptor beta chains from one specimen sequenced in a study of blood T cell repertoires in COVID-19 (dated by TCRdb to 2019 to 2021). Libraries were prepared through the immunoSEQ multiplex PCR assay. Here the immuneACCESS table is served through TCRdb, limited to in-frame sequences with V and J called. Missing clones are a known gap in these copies; in checked studies unresolved V genes cover under half, and the rest lacks a known reason. In this sample the table shows more than 250,000 clones, around 88% of which occur a single time. In total, the top ten clones hold about 5.7% of the sample. The sequenced sample consisted of PBMCs or T cells enriched from blood (not recorded which). The receptors stem from a woman in her forties who had recovered from COVID-19.

Notes on this clone: At the DNA level, this CDR3 is encoded by other sequences in the same sample as well. The chain has TRBV27 and TRBJ1-5; TRBD1 matches 9 bases. Germline V gene lookup returns CDR1 MNHEY and CDR2 SMNVEV (reference sequence). Germline trimming cut 4 bases from V and 7 bases from J; bases unmatched to any gene: 5. The length of the CDR3 is 14 residues. CDR3 amino acids: CASSSQGARQPQHF. DNA of the CDR3: TGTGCCAGCAGTTCACAGGGGGCGAGGCAGCCCCAGCATTTT.

The chain carries TRBV19 and TRBJ2-1; no firm D call. Trimming left V 0 bases short and J 3 bases short, with 9 bases between. Germline CDR1 is LNHDA and CDR2 is SQIVND (reference sequence). The CDR3 runs to 15 residues. This CDR3 is CASSIEAELYNEQFF. The CDR3 bases are TGTGCCAGTAGTATAGAGGCGGAACTCTACAATGAGCAGTTCTTC.

The gene calls are TRBV18 and TRBJ1-1, with 7 bases aligning to TRBD1. CDR3 length: 16 amino acids. V lost 0 bases and J lost 1; bases outside the gene matches: 5. The germline CDR1 and CDR2 sequences are KGHSH and LQKENI. The CDR3 nucleotides read TGTGCCAGCTCACCACCGGCCCGGGACAGGAACACTGAAGCTTTCTTT. Translating gives CASSPPARDRNTEAFF.

The V gene is TRBV28, the J gene TRBJ1-2; tentatively, D is TRBD1 (6 bases). CDR3 length equals 14 residues. V lost 2 bases and J 2 bases, leaving 9 bases between the germline ends. Per germline, CDR1 MDHEN and CDR2 SYDVKM. This CDR3 is CASSLDRPNYGYTF. DNA for the CDR3: TGTGCCAGCAGTTTAGACAGGCCCAACTATGGCTACACCTTC.

The chain employs TRBV6-5 and TRBJ1-5; the D is unclear. This CDR3 contains 13 residues. Germline V gene sequence: CDR1 MNHEY, CDR2 SVGAGI. V shed 8 bases and J shed 0 bases, with 8 bases lying between them. The CDR3 DNA follows: TGTGCCAGCGGGGAGTATAGCAATCAGCCCCAGCATTTT. Protein: CASGEYSNQPQHF.

The chain combines TRBV28 with TRBJ1-2; 9 nucleotides match TRBD1. V lost 5 bases and J lost 4; bases outside the gene matches: 8. CDR3 size: 15 residues. Germline lookup yields CDR1 MDHEN and CDR2 SYDVKM. The CDR3 DNA sequence: TGTGCCAGCAGTAACAACAGGGGGCGAGGCTATGGCTACACCTTC. Amino acid sequence: CASSNNRGRGYGYTF.

The chain carries TRBV19 and TRBJ1-2, with 11 bases aligning to TRBD1. The CDR3 is made up of 15 amino acids. Germline CDR1 reads LNHDA; CDR2 reads SQIVND (reference sequence). Germline trimming cut 4 bases from V and 6 bases from J; bases unmatched to any gene: 7. The DNA of the CDR3 is TGTGCCAGTAGTAGCCCGGGACAGGGGGGTCATGGCTACACCTTC. Its protein product is CASSSPGQGGHGYTF.

This clone has a handful of counts. The chain employs TRBV15 and TRBJ1-3, with 9 bases that match TRBD1. The CDR3 sequence is 15 residues long. V was clipped by 5 bases and J by 4 bases; unmatched bases: 6. CDR1 and CDR2 from the germline V gene are LNHNV and YYDKDF (reference sequence). CDR3: CATSSRTGAGNTIYF. CDR3 in DNA: TGTGCCACCAGCTCCAGGACAGGGGCCGGAAACACCATATATTTT.

The chain joins TRBV19 to TRBJ1-2, with D possibly TRBD1 on 5 matching bases. Per the germline V gene, CDR1 is LNHDA and CDR2 is SQIVND (reference sequence). V was pared by 5 bases and J by 3 bases, with 13 bases between. CDR3 length equals 14 residues. DNA for the CDR3: TGTGCCAGTAGTCTGTCCAGGGCGGACTATGGCTACACCTTC. Residues: CASSLSRADYGYTF.